A single sample is the source of the 25 T cell receptor beta chains below, sequenced in a study of blood T cells in healthy people across ages. A second about 7 to 11 cycle PCR used barcoded and J-beta primers. TCRdb re-called the 5' RACE reads through MiXCR, storing one row per CDR3 protein. The data contain under 1,100,000 distinct CDR3 sequences, approximately 25% of them singletons. These records were also assigned to another study, of T cells of mothers and their children.

The material sequenced was blood. These TCRs come from a girl aged 2 to 10 in good health.

This clonotype was picked up a small number of times. The V call is TRBV6-6, the J call TRBJ2-7; 11 bases align to TRBD1. The CDR3 is 15 amino acids. Trimming cost V 6 bases and J 4 bases; bases outside gene matches: 8. From germline, CDR1 is MNHNY and CDR2 SVGAGI (reference sequence). The CDR3: CASRHPGQGEYEQYF. The CDR3 DNA follows: TGTGCCAGCAGACATCCGGGACAGGGGGAATACGAGCAGTACTTC.

CDR3 in amino acids: CASSLLRGGTNYGYTF. The CDR3 region has the DNA TGTGCCAGCAGCCTCCTAAGGGGGGGGACTAACTATGGCTACACCTTC. The chain combines TRBV7-6 with TRBJ1-2, with D perhaps TRBD1 (6 bases). Germline CDR1 is SGHVS and CDR2 is FNYEAQ. Trimming cost V 5 bases and J 0 bases, with 16 bases left between them. The CDR3 totals 16 residues.

The J gene is TRBJ2-1, the V gene TRBV20-1; perhaps TRBD2 as D (6 bases). In germline, CDR1 is DFQATT, CDR2 SNEGSKA (reference sequence). CDR3 size: 14 residues. V lost 3 bases to trimming and J lost 2 bases, with 11 bases between them. The CDR3 spells CSARGGQAYNEQFF. The CDR3 DNA reads as TGCAGTGCTAGGGGGGGTCAAGCCTACAATGAGCAGTTCTTC.

V is TRBV7-8 and J is TRBJ2-7; 7 bases are a match to TRBD1. J lost 6 bases, V lost 2 bases, and 10 bases had no gene match. The CDR3 sequence is 15 residues long. Germline CDR1 and CDR2: SGHVS and FQNEAQ. The CDR3 loop reads CASSLMTGYNREQYF. The CDR3 region has the DNA TGTGCCAGCAGCTTAATGACAGGGTATAATCGCGAGCAGTACTTC.

The genes are TRBV7-9 and TRBJ2-5; D tentatively reads TRBD1 or TRBD2 (6 bases each). The closer fit of TRBJ2-1 to the DNA end suggests the J call may be wrong. Per germline, CDR1 SEHNR and CDR2 FQNEAQ (reference sequence). The CDR3 covers 13 residues. CDR3 sequence: CASSPRGQDEQFF. The CDR3 nucleotides are TGTGCCAGCAGCCCCCGGGGGCAGGATGAGCAGTTCTTC.

The chain employs TRBV6-4 and TRBJ1-2; D remains unclear. Trimming left V 2 bases short and J 3 bases short, with 13 bases between. Germline-derived CDR1 and CDR2 are MRHNA and SNTAGT. This CDR3 has 15 amino acids. In nucleotides, the CDR3 is TGTGCCAGCAGTGACGGAGCGCTTGGGGACTATGGCTACACCTTC. Translation: CASSDGALGDYGYTF.

This clonotype was found a few times. The chain links TRBV3-1 to TRBJ2-5; D gene unclear. CDR1 LGHDT and CDR2 YNNKEL come from the germline V gene (reference sequence). This CDR3 contains 13 residues. Trimming removed 8 bases at V and 5 bases at J, with 15 bases between. The CDR3 is CASANPSRETQYF. In DNA form, the CDR3 reads TGTGCCAGCGCCAACCCTAGTAGGGAGACCCAGTACTTC.

The chain links TRBV7-9 to TRBJ2-5; D tentatively fits TRBD1 or TRBD2 (5 bases each). The DNA end favors TRBJ2-7, so the J call may be wrong. The CDR3 loop spans 15 amino acids. Germline CDR1 SEHNR, CDR2 FQNEAQ (reference sequence). CDR3 protein: CASSSTGTNDYEQYF. The CDR3 nucleotides are TGTGCCAGCAGCTCAACCGGGACGAACGACTACGAGCAGTACTTC.

This clonotype was detected only a few times. V usage is TRBV2 and J usage is TRBJ2-3; 8 positions agree with TRBD2. Germline-derived CDR1 and CDR2 are SNHLY and FYNNEI. The CDR3 has 15 residues. V shed 3 bases and J 4 bases; nucleotides not matched to a gene: 6. The CDR3 DNA reads as TGTGCCAGCAGTGAGAACGGGGGGGCTCCAGATACGCAGTATTTT. Its translation is CASSENGGAPDTQYF. Full variable domain (rest looked up from reference TRBV2 and TRBJ2-3): EPEVTQTPSHQVTQMGQEVILRCVPISNHLYFYWYRQILGQKVEFLVSFYNNEISEKSEIFDDQFSVERPDGSNFTLKIRSTKLEDSAMYFCASSENGGAPDTQYFGPGTRLTVL.

DNA for the CDR3: TGTGCTAGTGGTCCTCTCAATGAGCAGTTCTTC. It codes for CASGPLNEQFF. This chain links TRBV12-5 with TRBJ2-1, with D hard to call. Germline-derived CDR1 and CDR2 are LGHNT and FRNRAP. This CDR3 spans 11 amino acids. V gave up 5 bases and J gave up 6 bases, with 5 bases separating them. Full variable domain (remainder filled in from reference TRBV12-5 and TRBJ2-1): DARVTQTPRHKVTEMGQEVTMRCQPILGHNTVFWYRQTMMQGLELLAYFRNRAPLDDSGMPKDRFSAEMPDATLATLKIQPSEPRDSAVYFCASGPLNEQFFGPGTRLTVL.

A note on this clonotype: At one boundary the junction diverges from the germline segment, which might be a read error. The chain links TRBV29-1 to TRBJ2-1; D is possibly TRBD1 or TRBD2 (6 bases each). The CDR3 sequence is 14 residues long. Germline V gene data show CDR1 as SQVTM and CDR2 as ANQGSEA. This CDR3 is CSVVGGIPYNEQFF. The CDR3 DNA reads as TGCAGTGTTGTAGGGGGGATTCCTTACAATGAGCAGTTCTTC.

The V and J genes are TRBV5-1 and TRBJ1-3; D may be TRBD1 (6 bases). This CDR3 contains 14 residues. The germline CDR1 and CDR2 sequences are SGHRS and YFSETQ. V shed 4 bases and J shed 0 bases, with 8 bases lying between them. Here the CDR3 DNA reads TGCGCCAGCAGCGAGGACAGCTCTGGAAACACCATATATTTT. Its translation is CASSEDSSGNTIYF.

The V call is TRBV29-1, the J call TRBJ2-1, with 8 bases fitting TRBD2. Germline V gene data show CDR1 as SQVTM and CDR2 as ANQGSEA. This CDR3 comprises 15 residues. Trimming removed 6 bases from V and 14 bases from J; junction bases left unmatched: 21. The CDR3 DNA is TGCAGCGTGCCCGAAAGCGGGAGTGAGATGGGGATGGAGTTCTTC. The encoded protein is CSVPESGSEMGMEFF.

Comment on this clonotype: Relative to the germline gene, one junction end is altered; a read error may explain this. The chain links TRBV5-1 to TRBJ2-5, with TRBD1 identical over 11 bases. Germline V gene sequence: CDR1 SGHRS, CDR2 YFSETQ. This CDR3 region has 11 residues. CDR3 bases: TGCGCCAGCAGCGTGGGACAGGGGGAGTTCTTC. Encoded protein: CASSVGQGEFF.

This chain uses TRBV7-2 with TRBJ2-4; TRBD1 might be the D (6 bases). V lost 2 bases and J lost 1, with 12 bases in between. This CDR3 contains 16 residues. The V gene's germline CDR1 is SGHTA and CDR2 FQGNSA. As DNA, the CDR3 is TGTGCCAGCAGCTTAACAGGGAAGGTGGCCAAAAACATTCAGTACTTC. This sequence encodes CASSLTGKVAKNIQYF.

A single count supports this clonotype. The chain joins TRBV3-1 to TRBJ1-6; D is unclear. This CDR3 is 15 amino acids long. CDR1 and CDR2 from the germline V gene are LGHDT and YNNKEL (reference sequence). The V end lost 1 base, the J end lost 7 bases, and 11 bases lay between the germline ends. This CDR3 reads CASSQGGGGNSPLHF. The CDR3 bases are TGTGCCAGCAGCCAAGGGGGAGGTGGGAATTCACCCCTCCACTTT.

The rearrangement links TRBV12-3 or TRBV12-4 to TRBJ1-2; D is undetermined. The CDR3 has 14 residues. V lost 3 bases to trimming and J lost 0 bases, with 8 bases between them. The CDR3 DNA reads as TGTGCCAGCAGTTTGGGAGTAGCTAACTATGGCTACACCTTC. It yields the protein CASSLGVANYGYTF.

CDR3: CASSLVSVSGNTIYF. The CDR3 DNA reads as TGTGCCAGCAGCTTAGTCTCAGTCTCTGGAAACACCATATATTTT. The chain uses TRBV7-2 and TRBJ1-3; D gene ambiguous. From germline, CDR1 is SGHTA and CDR2 FQGNSA. Trimming pared 1 base from V and 0 bases from J, leaving 7 bases between. The CDR3 extends over 15 amino acids.

In its sample, this clonotype was seen a few times. This sequence joins TRBV12-3 or TRBV12-4 and TRBJ1-5; D unresolved. The V gene lost 5 bases and the J gene lost 5 bases, with 10 bases spanning the gap. The CDR3 sequence is 13 residues long. CDR3 amino acids: CASSGGSYQPQHF. CDR3 bases: TGTGCCAGCAGTGGAGGGAGCTATCAGCCCCAGCATTTT.

The chain recombines TRBV7-3 with TRBJ2-5; no clear D. The CDR3 loop spans 13 amino acids. The germline gives CDR1 SGHTA, CDR2 FQGTGA. Between the trimmed V and J ends, which lost 2 bases and 5 bases, there was a span of 9 bases. CDR3 region: CASSLWAWETQYF. CDR3 nucleotide sequence: TGTGCCAGCAGCTTATGGGCCTGGGAGACCCAGTACTTC.

The rearrangement uses TRBV4-3 and TRBJ2-6; D possibly corresponds to TRBD2 (5 bases). Deletions cut 2 bases from V and 4 bases from J, with 9 bases between. This CDR3 region has 15 residues. Germline loops: CDR1 LGHNA, CDR2 YSLEER. CDR3: CASSQQSGGANVLTF. The DNA for the CDR3 is TGCGCCAGCAGCCAACAGAGCGGAGGGGCCAACGTCCTGACTTTC.

This clonotype came up a few times. An end of the junction does not agree with germline; a read error may underlie this. The V gene is TRBV6-2 or TRBV6-3, the J gene TRBJ2-7; 7 bases align to TRBD2. This CDR3 has 11 amino acids. From germline, CDR1 is MNHEY and CDR2 SVGEGT. Written as DNA, the CDR3 is TGTGCCAGCAGCCGCGCGGGGGAGCAGTGCTTC. Its protein is CASSRAGEQCF.

The V call is TRBV7-2, the J call TRBJ1-2; D is unresolved. The CDR3 has 18 residues. The V end lost 5 bases, the J end lost 4 bases, and 26 bases lay between the germline ends. CDR1 is SGHTA and CDR2 is FQGNSA in the germline V gene. As DNA, the CDR3 is TGTGCCAGCAGCCCCCCCCCACAAATCGGTCGGGCGGCCTATGGCTACACCTTC. Translating gives CASSPPPQIGRAAYGYTF.

The chain has TRBV25-1 and TRBJ1-2; D gene ambiguous. Deletions cut 0 bases from V and 5 bases from J, with 10 bases between. Germline CDR1 is MGHDK and CDR2 is SYGVNS. This CDR3 is 14 amino acids long. The DNA of the CDR3 is TGTGCCAGCAGTGAATACCCGGAGAGTTATGGCTACACCTTC. It specifies CASSEYPESYGYTF.

V usage is TRBV10-3 and J usage is TRBJ2-3; a weak D match, TRBD1 (5 bases). Germline loops: CDR1 ENHRY, CDR2 SYGVKD. The CDR3 extends over 15 amino acids. V was trimmed by 2 bases and J by 3 bases, leaving 12 bases between them. CDR3 DNA: TGTGCCATCAGTGAGGAGGCAGGGTTGACAGATACGCAGTATTTT. This sequence encodes CAISEEAGLTDTQYF.